This entry concerns a single T cell receptor beta chain. The entry originates in a study of blood T cell repertoires in COVID-19. Study information: COVID-19 samples collected from the United States, Italy and Spain covered acute and convalescent phases. Nucleic acid was either cDNA or gDNA, and it came from T cells, B-cell-depleted T cells, or PBMCs.

In the original processing: Amplification with reference gene primers provided the estimates of nucleated cell counts. Assay: immunoSEQ multiplex PCR; the TCRdb copy retains only in-frame clones and omits some. V and J calls and clone size are given by that table; D and trimming were obtained from the DNA. Altogether 39,000 or so clones are present, roughly 80% being singletons, with the ten largest covering about 9%. The source of this sequence is a man in his 60s in a cohort sampled during active COVID-19. The specimen was peripheral blood.

CDR3 in amino acids: CASSEGGGYTF. CDR3 bases: TGTGCCAGCAGTGAGGGTGGTGGCTACACCTTC. This sequence joins TRBV21-1 and TRBJ1-2. TRBV21-1 is a pseudogene segment. The CDR3 has 11 amino acids.